The 10 T cell receptor beta chains listed next were all sequenced from one sample in a study of blood T cell repertoires in COVID-19 (dated by TCRdb to the early 2020s). Library preparation was by the immunoSEQ multiplex PCR assay. Entries here come from immuneACCESS through TCRdb and include only in-frame sequences with V and J called. Some clones fail to appear in such tables; in the studies checked, an unresolved V gene covers under half of the shortfall, and the cause of the remainder is unknown. For this sample the table gives about 200,000 clones, of which approximately 90% were detected only once. The biggest ten clones account for approximately 1.1% of the sample. Input material: PBMCs or T cells enriched from blood (not recorded which). The origin of the receptors is a young man who had recovered from COVID-19.

The chain couples TRBV25-1 to TRBJ1-3; D may be TRBD1 (6 bases). The germline V gene has CDR1 MGHDK and CDR2 SYGVNS. The germline V and J ends were trimmed by 5 bases and 2 bases, with 13 bases remaining between them. This CDR3 contains 15 residues. The CDR3 coding sequence is TGTGCCAGCAGTACAACAGGGTTTGCTGGAAACACCATATATTTT. It yields the protein CASSTTGFAGNTIYF.

The gene calls are TRBV2 and TRBJ2-1, with D possibly TRBD1 on 6 matching bases. The CDR3 extends over 13 amino acids. V was cut by 7 bases and J by 7 bases, with 14 bases left in between. Looked up from germline, CDR1 is SNHLY and CDR2 is FYNNEI. The CDR3 spells CASIPGEGNEQFF. CDR3 nucleotide sequence: TGTGCCAGCATCCCAGGGGAAGGGAATGAGCAGTTCTTC.

J is TRBJ2-4 and V is TRBV7-9, with D possibly being TRBD2 (5 bases). Per the germline V gene, CDR1 is SEHNR and CDR2 is FQNEAQ (reference sequence). Trimming took off 0 bases at V and 5 bases at J, with 14 bases between the two ends. The CDR3 covers 16 residues. The CDR3 coding sequence is TGTGCCAGCAGCTTAGCGGGAGCAGCTTTAGAAAACATTCAGTACTTC. This sequence encodes CASSLAGAALENIQYF.

The rearrangement links TRBV18 to TRBJ1-4; 10 bases line up with TRBD1. Per germline, CDR1 KGHSH and CDR2 LQKENI. V lost 3 bases and J lost 7; bases outside the gene matches: 2. This CDR3 region has 14 residues. CDR3 in DNA: TGTGCCAGCTCACCCGACAGGGGGCTTGAAAAACTGTTTTTT. Translating it yields CASSPDRGLEKLFF.

The chain employs TRBV12-1 and TRBJ1-1. TRBV12-1 is given as a pseudogene. The CDR3 is 12 amino acids. DNA for the CDR3: TGTGCCAGCAGCCTGAGGGACACTGAAGCTTTCTTT. It yields the protein CASSLRDTEAFF.

This clone was counted a single time. This chain links TRBV6-2 or TRBV6-3 with TRBJ1-1, with 8 bases identical to TRBD1. CDR3 length: 17 residues. The V gene's germline CDR1 is MNHEY and CDR2 SVGEGT. V trimming: 2 bases; J trimming: 4 bases; junction bases outside the gene matches: 12. This CDR3 reads CASSYPPGRQGSTEAFF. The CDR3 DNA sequence: TGTGCCAGCAGTTACCCCCCCGGCAGACAGGGGAGCACTGAAGCTTTCTTT.

The chain links TRBV15 to TRBJ2-2; TRBD2 aligns across 8 bases. CDR3 length: 16 amino acids. Germline assignment: CDR1 LNHNV and CDR2 YYDKDF (reference sequence). Germline trimming cut 0 bases from V and 1 base from J; bases unmatched to any gene: 1. The CDR3 sequence: CATSREAGVNTGELFF. The CDR3 coding sequence is TGTGCCACCAGCAGAGAAGCGGGGGTGAACACCGGGGAGCTGTTTTTT.

As DNA, the CDR3 is TGTGCCAGCAGTAAAACTTCCAGGACCGGGACAGGGGAGTTTTATGGCTACACCTTC. Its protein product is CASSKTSRTGTGEFYGYTF. The chain combines TRBV21-1 with TRBJ1-2; the table's D gene call, TRBD1, was not cross checked with the DNA. TRBV21-1 is shown as a pseudogene. The CDR3 length is 19 residues.

The chain couples TRBV4-2 to TRBJ1-6; 7 nucleotides align to TRBD1. CDR1 and CDR2 (germline): LGHNA, YNFKEQ. The junction had 9 bases not matched to a gene; V was cut back by 1 base and J by 9 bases. The length of the CDR3 is 16 residues. CDR3 sequence (DNA): TGTGCCAGCAGCCAAGCTAGGGGGCGCGGGGTTTCACCCCTCCACTTT. The encoded protein is CASSQARGRGVSPLHF.

The chain is built from TRBV27 and TRBJ1-3; no firm D call. The CDR3 spans 15 residues. Germline V gene sequence: CDR1 MNHEY, CDR2 SMNVEV (reference sequence). Trimming stripped 0 bases from V and 5 bases from J, with 11 bases between. As DNA, the CDR3 is TGTGCCAGCAGTTTATCCACCCACGCGAGAAACACCATATATTTT. It is translated as CASSLSTHARNTIYF.